A single sample gave rise to the 8 T cell receptor beta chains below, sequenced in a study of blood T cell repertoires in COVID-19. Sequencing was performed with immunoSEQ multiplex PCR; in TCRdb, only in-frame clones are kept and a portion is missing. The sample yields roughly 48,000 clones, roughly 88% seen once. Material for sequencing was peripheral blood. These receptors came from a man aged 65 to 85 with acute or convalescent COVID-19.

The V call is TRBV5-1, the J call TRBJ1-1, with 10 nucleotides matching TRBD1. Germline loops: CDR1 SGHRS, CDR2 YFSETQ. J was trimmed by 4 bases and V by 2 bases; bases with no gene match: 5. This CDR3 is built from 15 residues. CDR3 amino acids: CASSLETGGGTEAFF. The CDR3 bases are TGCGCCAGCAGCTTAGAGACAGGGGGCGGCACTGAAGCTTTCTTT.

This sequence joins TRBV6-5 and TRBJ2-7, with TRBD1 matching 8 bases. J lost 0 bases, V lost 6 bases, and 4 bases had no gene match. CDR1 and CDR2 (germline): MNHEY, SVGAGI. CDR3 size: 14 residues. The CDR3 is CASRPGQDSYEQYF. The CDR3 bases are TGTGCCAGCAGGCCGGGACAGGACTCCTACGAGCAGTACTTC.

The chain carries TRBV18 and TRBJ1-2, with D possibly matching TRBD1 (5 bases). Trimming took 2 bases from V and 8 from J, leaving 21 bases between them. Germline assignment: CDR1 KGHSH and CDR2 LQKENI. This CDR3 has 16 residues. The CDR3 coding sequence is TGTGCCAGCTCACCATCCTCCGGCAGGGTACGTGGAGGCTACACCTTC. Its protein product is CASSPSSGRVRGGYTF.

The genes are TRBV7-2 and TRBJ2-1, with D perhaps matching TRBD2 (6 bases). The germline V gene has CDR1 SGHTA and CDR2 FQGNSA. This CDR3 comprises 16 residues. V dropped 5 bases and J dropped 3 bases, with 17 bases sitting between them. CDR3: CASSLIRGSSYNEQFF. The CDR3 coding sequence is TGTGCCAGCAGCCTTATCCGGGGGTCGAGCTACAATGAGCAGTTCTTC. The whole variable domain, filled in from reference TRBV7-2 and TRBJ2-1, reads GAGVSQSPSNKVTEKGKDVELRCDPISGHTALYWYRQSLGQGLEFLIYFQGNSAPDKSGLPSDRFSAERTGGSVSTLTIQRTQQEDSAVYLCASSLIRGSSYNEQFFGPGTRLTVL.

For the CDR3, the DNA is TGTGCCAGCAGCCAAGGGAACAGGGGAGGAATCTTGGAGACCCAGTACTTC. This codes for CASSQGNRGGILETQYF. This chain connects TRBV4-2 to TRBJ2-5, with D tentatively TRBD1 (7 bases). From germline, CDR1 is LGHNA and CDR2 YNFKEQ. The CDR3 sequence is 17 residues long. V dropped 1 base and J dropped 5 bases, with 20 bases sitting between them.

The chain uses TRBV10-3 and TRBJ2-1; D gene ambiguous. Deletions cut 11 bases from V and 5 bases from J, with 10 bases between. Germline lookup yields CDR1 ENHRY and CDR2 SYGVKD. The CDR3 contains 11 residues. The CDR3 sequence is CASSQDNEQFF. Here the CDR3 DNA reads TGTGCCTCTTCCCAGGACAATGAGCAGTTCTTC.

The CDR3 spells CAISEPDQPQHF. For the CDR3, the DNA is TGTGCCATCAGTGAGCCGGATCAGCCCCAGCATTTT. The chain uses TRBV10-3 and TRBJ1-5; D is unclear. Trimming shortened V by 2 bases and J by 5 bases, and 4 bases separated the two germline ends. Looked up from germline, CDR1 is ENHRY and CDR2 is SYGVKD. CDR3 size: 12 residues.

V and J are TRBV7-9 and TRBJ2-3; 9 nucleotides match TRBD2. After removal of 3 bases from V and 1 base from J, the junction contained 5 bases not matched to a gene. Germline CDR1 SEHNR, CDR2 FQNEAQ (reference sequence). This CDR3 is built from 16 residues. Here the CDR3 reads CASSFMAGGRTDTQYF. CDR3 DNA: TGTGCCAGCAGCTTTATGGCGGGGGGGCGCACAGATACGCAGTATTTT.